Below are 27 T cell receptor beta chains sequenced from a single sample in a study of blood T cell repertoires in COVID-19. Assay: immunoSEQ multiplex PCR; the TCRdb copy retains only in-frame clones and omits some. The top ten clones hold roughly 2.6% of a sample with 68,000 or so clones, 85% to 90% of them seen once. Sequencing was carried out using peripheral blood. The receptors originated from a man aged 45-60 years with acute or convalescent COVID-19.

The chain is built from TRBV11-2 and TRBJ1-1; D remains unclear. The V end lost 0 bases, the J end lost 3 bases, and 11 bases lay between the germline ends. Germline CDR1 is SGHAT and CDR2 is FQNNGV. This CDR3 region has 15 residues. Written as DNA, the CDR3 is TGTGCCAGCAGCTTAGAGGGCGCGTTTGACACTGAAGCTTTCTTT. Translating it yields CASSLEGAFDTEAFF.

The rearrangement links TRBV4-1 to TRBJ2-1; 11 nucleotides agree with TRBD2. Germline CDR1 is MGHRA and CDR2 is YSYEKL. The CDR3 runs 16 residues. The J segment lost 9 bases and the V segment lost 2 bases, leaving 9 bases of the junction unmatched. CDR3 protein: CASSQLLAGGLVEQFF. DNA for the CDR3: TGCGCCAGCAGCCAATTGCTAGCGGGAGGCCTCGTTGAGCAGTTCTTC.

The chain combines TRBV6-4 with TRBJ2-3, with a possible D match to TRBD1 (5 bases). There are 14 residues in the CDR3. CDR1 MRHNA and CDR2 SNTAGT come from the germline V gene. V was clipped by 2 bases and J by 1 base, with 7 bases between them. Here the CDR3 DNA reads TGTGCCAGCAGTGACGGGGCCGGCACAGATACGCAGTATTTT. Residues: CASSDGAGTDTQYF.

The gene calls are TRBV6-1 and TRBJ1-3, with D perhaps matching TRBD1 (6 bases). CDR1 and CDR2 (germline): MNHNS, SASEGT. This CDR3 contains 16 residues. V dropped 3 bases and J dropped 3 bases, with 15 bases sitting between them. The CDR3 DNA reads as TGTGCCAGCAGTGAGGGCCCAGGGGCGTATGGAAACACCATATATTTT. It codes for CASSEGPGAYGNTIYF.

The V call is TRBV5-4, the J call TRBJ2-7, with D unclear. CDR1 and CDR2 (germline): SGHNT, YYREEE (reference sequence). The CDR3 contains 14 residues. V was clipped by 2 bases and J by 3 bases, with 12 bases between them. The CDR3 nucleotides are TGTGCCAGCAGCTTATATGGCACAATCTACGAGCAGTACGTC. Its translation is CASSLYGTIYEQYV.

The V and J genes are TRBV27 and TRBJ2-5; 9 bases align to TRBD1. The CDR3 contains 17 residues. Germline V gene lookup returns CDR1 MNHEY and CDR2 SMNVEV (reference sequence). V dropped 5 bases and J dropped 0; count of bases not matched to a gene: 10. CDR3 region: CASSPKPGTGYQETQYF. The CDR3, as DNA: TGTGCCAGCAGTCCGAAACCCGGGACAGGGTACCAAGAGACCCAGTACTTC.

J is TRBJ1-4 and V is TRBV5-1; 7 nucleotides agree with TRBD1. V shed 0 bases, J shed 5 bases, and the junction held 4 bases outside the gene matches. The CDR3 runs to 15 residues. Germline V gene sequence: CDR1 SGHRS, CDR2 YFSETQ. The CDR3 loop is CASSLAEDRNEKLFF. DNA for the CDR3: TGCGCCAGCAGCTTGGCCGAGGACAGGAATGAAAAACTGTTTTTT.

The chain couples TRBV12-3 or TRBV12-4 to TRBJ2-7; D is ambiguous. CDR3 size: 11 residues. With 3 bases removed from V and 6 bases from J, the gap between germline ends came to 6 bases. In DNA, the CDR3 is TGTGCCAGCAGTTTGGGCTTCGAGCAGTACGTC. Its translation: CASSLGFEQYV.

V gene TRBV19 combines with J gene TRBJ1-5; possibly TRBD1 for D (5 bases). The germline CDR1 and CDR2 sequences are LNHDA and SQIVND (reference sequence). Between the trimmed V and J ends, which lost 6 bases and 9 bases, there was a span of 18 bases. The CDR3 is made up of 14 amino acids. The CDR3 DNA is TGTGCCAGTAGCCTGGACACCGGAGGGAGGCCCCAGCATTTT. Encoded protein: CASSLDTGGRPQHF.

The gene calls are TRBV11-2 and TRBJ2-6, with unresolved D. The CDR3 contains 14 residues. V lost 3 bases and J lost 2, with 5 bases in between. Germline-derived CDR1 and CDR2 are SGHAT and FQNNGV. The CDR3 is CASSFTAGANVLTF. CDR3 DNA: TGTGCCAGCAGCTTTACAGCTGGGGCCAACGTCCTGACTTTC.

V gene TRBV29-1 combines with J gene TRBJ2-7; D perhaps matches TRBD1 (5 bases). There are 14 residues in the CDR3. The germline V and J ends were trimmed by 2 bases and 0 bases, with 11 bases remaining between them. Germline V gene sequence: CDR1 SQVTM, CDR2 ANQGSEA. CDR3 DNA: TGCAGCGTTGAACAGACAGATAGCTCCTACGAGCAGTACGTC. As protein: CSVEQTDSSYEQYV.

This chain links TRBV7-9 with TRBJ1-2; D call uncertain. Trimming removed 0 bases at V and 2 bases at J, with 7 bases between. This CDR3 is built from 14 residues. Per germline, CDR1 SEHNR and CDR2 FQNEAQ (reference sequence). The CDR3 DNA reads TGTGCCAGCAGCTTAGCGCTGGAGAACTATGGCTACACCTTC. Translating it yields CASSLALENYGYTF.

The gene calls are TRBV2 and TRBJ2-5, with TRBD1 identical over 10 bases. CDR1 is SNHLY and CDR2 is FYNNEI in the germline V gene. V shed 10 bases and J 5 bases; nucleotides not matched to a gene: 13. This CDR3 has 15 residues. In DNA form, the CDR3 reads TGTGCCACATCTCCGGGACAGGGGCGGGTGGAGACCCAGTACTTC. This encodes CATSPGQGRVETQYF.

The rearrangement joins TRBV2 to TRBJ2-3; no firm D call. The length of the CDR3 is 13 residues. Trimming left V 7 bases short and J 4 bases short, with 12 bases between. Germline V CDR1 and CDR2: SNHLY, FYNNEI. Here the CDR3 reads CASTLDFADTQYF. Written as DNA, the CDR3 is TGTGCCAGCACGCTAGATTTTGCAGATACGCAGTATTTT.

CDR3 nucleotides: TGTGCCAGCAGTTCAGGACTAGCCACAGATACGCAGTATTTT. It yields the protein CASSSGLATDTQYF. J is TRBJ2-3 and V is TRBV7-9, with 8 bases identical to TRBD2. Trimming cost V 6 bases and J 2 bases; bases outside gene matches: 4. This CDR3 has 14 amino acids. Germline lookup yields CDR1 SEHNR and CDR2 FQNEAQ (reference sequence).

V usage is TRBV5-1 and J usage is TRBJ2-3, with D maybe TRBD1 (6 bases). Deletions cut 0 bases from V and 5 bases from J, with 10 bases between. This CDR3 has 14 residues. Germline values: CDR1 SGHRS, CDR2 YFSETQ. The CDR3 nucleotides are TGCGCCAGCAGCTTGGCTAACAGGGAAGATACGCAGTATTTT. Its protein product is CASSLANREDTQYF.

This chain joins TRBV5-4 and TRBJ2-2; D might be TRBD1 (5 bases). Germline CDR1 and CDR2: SGHNT and YYREEE (reference sequence). CDR3 length: 14 amino acids. The V gene lost 4 bases and the J gene lost 6 bases, with 13 bases spanning the gap. The DNA of the CDR3 is TGTGCCAGCAGCCCCTGGGGCAGGGCCGGGGAGCTGTTTTTT. This gives the protein CASSPWGRAGELFF. Filled out from reference TRBV5-4 and TRBJ2-2, the complete variable domain reads ETGVTQSPTHLIKTRGQQVTLRCSSQSGHNTVSWYQQALGQGPQFIFQYYREEENGRGNFPPRFSGLQFPNYSSELNVNALELDDSALYLCASSPWGRAGELFFGEGSRLTVL.

The rearrangement uses TRBV2 and TRBJ2-5, with D possibly matching TRBD2 (5 bases). The CDR3 spans 12 residues. CDR1 is SNHLY, CDR2 FYNNEI, per germline. CDR3: CAQSASRETQYF. The CDR3 DNA follows: TGTGCGCAGTCGGCTAGCAGAGAGACCCAGTACTTC.

The genes are TRBV7-8 and TRBJ1-5; 7 bases match TRBD1. The trim removed 2 bases at V and 2 bases at J, leaving 15 bases unmatched. The CDR3 sequence is 19 residues long. Germline V CDR1 and CDR2: SGHVS, FQNEAQ. CDR3 loop: CASSLFLGRGMVGNQPQHF. The DNA of the CDR3 is TGTGCCAGCAGCTTATTTTTAGGCAGGGGGATGGTCGGCAATCAGCCCCAGCATTTT.

The J gene is TRBJ1-1, the V gene TRBV12-5; tentatively, D is TRBD1 (5 bases). The CDR3 covers 15 residues. Germline V gene lookup returns CDR1 LGHNT and CDR2 FRNRAP. The ends were cut back, 0 bases at V and 5 bases at J, with 13 bases in the middle. The CDR3 spells CASGLVVGARTEAFF. CDR3 in DNA: TGTGCTAGTGGTTTGGTAGTTGGGGCCCGAACTGAAGCTTTCTTT.

The chain links TRBV29-1 to TRBJ2-3; TRBD2 aligns across 13 bases. The CDR3 extends over 17 amino acids. CDR1 SQVTM and CDR2 ANQGSEA come from the germline V gene. The V gene end was trimmed by 7 bases and the J gene end by 1 base; junction bases not matched to a gene: 11. The CDR3 region is CSGTGLAGSVGTDTQYF. The CDR3 DNA follows: TGCAGCGGGACGGGACTAGCGGGATCTGTGGGCACAGATACGCAGTATTTT.

The chain uses TRBV7-2 and TRBJ2-3; D is uncertain. Germline V gene data show CDR1 as SGHTA and CDR2 as FQGNSA. Deletions cut 4 bases from V and 6 bases from J, with 17 bases between. This CDR3 is built from 15 residues. CDR3 region: CASSSPGSLRDTQYF. The DNA for the CDR3 is TGTGCCAGCAGCTCCCCCGGGTCCTTGCGGGATACGCAGTATTTT.

This clone has just a few counts. V gene TRBV13 combines with J gene TRBJ1-4, with 7 positions matching TRBD1. The length of the CDR3 is 14 residues. J lost 1 base, V lost 5 bases, and 1 base had no gene match. Looked up from germline, CDR1 is PRHDT and CDR2 is FYEKMQ (reference sequence). CDR3 coding DNA: TGTGCCAGCAGCCGACAGGGAACTAATGAAAAACTGTTTTTT. This encodes CASSRQGTNEKLFF.

This clone was observed once. This chain links TRBV11-3 with TRBJ1-4; maybe TRBD1 (6 bases). The CDR3 has 13 amino acids. CDR1 is SGHNT, CDR2 YENEEA, per germline. V lost 8 bases and J 0 bases, leaving 7 bases between the germline ends. CDR3 amino acids: CASGQTTNEKLFF. The CDR3 DNA sequence: TGTGCCAGCGGACAGACAACTAATGAAAAACTGTTTTTT. The full variable domain, with the rest looked up from reference TRBV11-3 and TRBJ1-4, is EAGVVQSPRYKIIEKKQPVAFWCNPISGHNTLYWYLQNLGQGPELLIRYENEEAVDDSQLPKDRFSAERLKGVDSTLKIQPAELGDSAVYLCASGQTTNEKLFFGSGTQLSVL.

The rearrangement uses TRBV19 and TRBJ2-7; maybe TRBD1 (6 bases). This CDR3 has 16 residues. The V end lost 5 bases, the J end lost 4 bases, and 21 bases lay between the germline ends. CDR1 is LNHDA and CDR2 is SQIVND in the germline V gene (reference sequence). The CDR3 DNA is TGTGCCAGTAGTCCGTGGACAGACCTTGTCTGGTACGAGCAGTACTTC. It specifies CASSPWTDLVWYEQYF.

V usage is TRBV6-2 or TRBV6-3 and J usage is TRBJ1-5, with TRBD1 identical over 9 bases. V was clipped by 5 bases and J by 5 bases; unmatched bases: 4. Germline lookup yields CDR1 MNHEY and CDR2 SVGEGT. The CDR3 extends over 14 amino acids. The CDR3 nucleotides are TGTGCCAGCAGTCCCCGACAGGGGGATCAGCCCCAGCATTTT. Translation: CASSPRQGDQPQHF.

The V and J genes are TRBV4-3 and TRBJ2-1; TRBD2 matches at 9 bases. Germline CDR1 and CDR2: LGHNA and YSLEER. V dropped 1 base and J dropped 3; count of bases not matched to a gene: 4. This CDR3 is 16 amino acids long. The CDR3, as DNA: TGCGCCAGCAGCCAAGCCCTAGCGGGACTCTACAATGAGCAGTTCTTC. This sequence encodes CASSQALAGLYNEQFF.